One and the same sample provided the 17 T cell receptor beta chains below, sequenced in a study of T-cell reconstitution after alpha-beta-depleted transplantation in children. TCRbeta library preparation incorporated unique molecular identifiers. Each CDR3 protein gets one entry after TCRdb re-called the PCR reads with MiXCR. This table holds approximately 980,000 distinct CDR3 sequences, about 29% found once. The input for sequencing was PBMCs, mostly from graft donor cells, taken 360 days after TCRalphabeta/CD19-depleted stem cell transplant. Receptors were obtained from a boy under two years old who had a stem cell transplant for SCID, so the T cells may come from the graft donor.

This chain's CDR3 is CASSIQGNAGNTIYF. In DNA form, the CDR3 reads TGTGCCAGCAGTATACAGGGGAATGCTGGAAACACCATATATTTT. The chain combines TRBV6-5 with TRBJ1-3; TRBD1 aligns across 7 bases. Germline assignment: CDR1 MNHEY and CDR2 SVGAGI. The length of the CDR3 is 15 residues. V shed 5 bases and J 2 bases; nucleotides not matched to a gene: 6.

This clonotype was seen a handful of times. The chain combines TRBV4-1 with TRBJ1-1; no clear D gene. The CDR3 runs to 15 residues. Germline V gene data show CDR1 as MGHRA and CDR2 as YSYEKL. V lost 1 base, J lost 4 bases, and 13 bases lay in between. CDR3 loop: CASSQVHDWVTEAFF. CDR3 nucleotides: TGCGCCAGCAGCCAAGTTCACGACTGGGTCACTGAAGCTTTCTTT.

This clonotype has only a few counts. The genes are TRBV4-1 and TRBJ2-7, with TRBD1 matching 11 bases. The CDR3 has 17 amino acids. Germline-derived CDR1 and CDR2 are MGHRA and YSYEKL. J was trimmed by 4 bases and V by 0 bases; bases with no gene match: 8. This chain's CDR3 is CASSQDRGTGGRYEQYF. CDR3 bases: TGCGCCAGCAGCCAAGATCGGGGGACAGGGGGTCGGTACGAGCAGTACTTC.

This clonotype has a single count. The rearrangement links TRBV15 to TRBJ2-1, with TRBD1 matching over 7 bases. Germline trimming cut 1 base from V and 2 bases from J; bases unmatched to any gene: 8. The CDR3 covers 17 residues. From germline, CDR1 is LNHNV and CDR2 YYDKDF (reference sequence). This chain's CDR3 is CATSRAYKDRTYNEQFF. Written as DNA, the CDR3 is TGTGCCACCAGCAGAGCTTACAAGGACAGGACCTACAATGAGCAGTTCTTC. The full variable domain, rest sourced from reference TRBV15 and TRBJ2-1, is DAMVIQNPRYQVTQFGKPVTLSCSQTLNHNVMYWYQQKSSQAPKLLFHYYDKDFNNEADTPDNFQSRRPNTSFCFLDIRSPGLGDTAMYLCATSRAYKDRTYNEQFFGPGTRLTVL.

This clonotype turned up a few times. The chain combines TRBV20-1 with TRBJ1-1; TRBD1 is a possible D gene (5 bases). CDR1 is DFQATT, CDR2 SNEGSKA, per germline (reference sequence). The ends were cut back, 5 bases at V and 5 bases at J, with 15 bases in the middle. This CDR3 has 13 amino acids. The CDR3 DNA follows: TGCAGTGCTCCAAAGGCCGGGGGAACTGAAGCTTTCTTT. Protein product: CSAPKAGGTEAFF.

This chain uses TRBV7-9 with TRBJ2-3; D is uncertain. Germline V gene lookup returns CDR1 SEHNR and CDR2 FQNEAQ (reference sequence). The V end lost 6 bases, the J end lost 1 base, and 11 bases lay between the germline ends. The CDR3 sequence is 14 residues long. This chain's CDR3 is CASRQKAGTDTQYF. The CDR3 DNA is TGTGCCAGCAGGCAAAAGGCGGGCACAGATACGCAGTATTTT. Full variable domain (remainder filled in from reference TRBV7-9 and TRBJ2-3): DTGVSQNPRHKITKRGQNVTFRCDPISEHNRLYWYRQTLGQGPEFLTYFQNEAQLEKSRLLSDRFSAERPKGSFSTLEIQRTEQGDSAMYLCASRQKAGTDTQYFGPGTRLTVL.

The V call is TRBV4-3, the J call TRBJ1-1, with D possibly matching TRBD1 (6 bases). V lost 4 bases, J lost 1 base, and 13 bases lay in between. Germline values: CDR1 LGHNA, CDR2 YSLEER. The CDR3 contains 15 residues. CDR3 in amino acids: CASSRDTLRNTEAFF. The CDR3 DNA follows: TGCGCCAGCAGCCGGGACACCCTGCGGAACACTGAAGCTTTCTTT.

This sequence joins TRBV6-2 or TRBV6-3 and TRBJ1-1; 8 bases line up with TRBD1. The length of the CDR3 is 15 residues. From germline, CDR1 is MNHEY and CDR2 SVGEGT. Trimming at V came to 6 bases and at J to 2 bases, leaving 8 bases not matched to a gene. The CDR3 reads CASRRTGRANTEAFF. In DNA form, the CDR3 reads TGTGCCAGCAGACGGACAGGGAGGGCCAACACTGAAGCTTTCTTT.

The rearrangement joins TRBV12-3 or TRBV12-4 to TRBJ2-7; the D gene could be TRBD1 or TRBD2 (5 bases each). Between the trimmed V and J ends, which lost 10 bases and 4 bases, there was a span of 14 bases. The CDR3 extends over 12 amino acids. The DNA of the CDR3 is TGTGCCACCTCGGGACGGACGTACGAGCAGTACTTC. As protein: CATSGRTYEQYF.

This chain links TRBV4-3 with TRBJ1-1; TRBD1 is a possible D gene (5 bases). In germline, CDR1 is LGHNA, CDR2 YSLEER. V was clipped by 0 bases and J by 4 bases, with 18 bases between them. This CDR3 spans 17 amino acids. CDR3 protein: CASSQDPGTTTGTEAFF. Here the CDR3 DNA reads TGCGCCAGCAGCCAAGATCCAGGGACCACGACGGGCACTGAAGCTTTCTTT.

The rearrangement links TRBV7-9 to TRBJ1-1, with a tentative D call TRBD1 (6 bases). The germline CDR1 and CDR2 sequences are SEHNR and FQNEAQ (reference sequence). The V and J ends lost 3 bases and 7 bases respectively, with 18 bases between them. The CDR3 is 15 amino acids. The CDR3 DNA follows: TGTGCCAGCAGCTTGAGTCTAGGACAGCCCGATGAAGCTTTCTTT. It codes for CASSLSLGQPDEAFF. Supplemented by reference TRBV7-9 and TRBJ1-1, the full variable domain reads DTGVSQNPRHKITKRGQNVTFRCDPISEHNRLYWYRQTLGQGPEFLTYFQNEAQLEKSRLLSDRFSAERPKGSFSTLEIQRTEQGDSAMYLCASSLSLGQPDEAFFGQGTRLTVV.

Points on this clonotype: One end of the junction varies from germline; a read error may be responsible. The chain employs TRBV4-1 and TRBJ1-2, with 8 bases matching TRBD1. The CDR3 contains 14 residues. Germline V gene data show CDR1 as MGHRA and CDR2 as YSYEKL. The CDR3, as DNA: TGCGCCAGCAGCCACGTGGGGACAGGTCTTGGGGATCTCTTC. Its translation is CASSHVGTGLGDLF.

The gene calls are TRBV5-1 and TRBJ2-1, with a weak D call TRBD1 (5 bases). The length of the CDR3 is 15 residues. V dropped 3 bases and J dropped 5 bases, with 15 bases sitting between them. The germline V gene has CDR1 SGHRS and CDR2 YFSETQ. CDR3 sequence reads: CASSSQGPKNNEQFF. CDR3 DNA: TGCGCCAGCAGCTCTCAGGGCCCAAAGAACAATGAGCAGTTCTTC.

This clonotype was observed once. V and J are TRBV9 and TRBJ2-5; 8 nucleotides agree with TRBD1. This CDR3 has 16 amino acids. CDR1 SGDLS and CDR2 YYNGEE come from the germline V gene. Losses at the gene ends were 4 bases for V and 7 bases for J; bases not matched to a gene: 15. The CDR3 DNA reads TGTGCCAGCAGCCTAACCCGGACAGGGCCGGCCGGGACCCAGTACTTC. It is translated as CASSLTRTGPAGTQYF.

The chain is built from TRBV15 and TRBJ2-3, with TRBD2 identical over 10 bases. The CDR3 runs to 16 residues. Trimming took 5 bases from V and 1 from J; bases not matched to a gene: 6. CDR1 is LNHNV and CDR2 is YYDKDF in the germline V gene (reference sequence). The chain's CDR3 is CATSSRLAGGTDTQYF. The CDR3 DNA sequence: TGTGCCACCAGCTCTCGACTAGCGGGCGGCACAGATACGCAGTATTTT.

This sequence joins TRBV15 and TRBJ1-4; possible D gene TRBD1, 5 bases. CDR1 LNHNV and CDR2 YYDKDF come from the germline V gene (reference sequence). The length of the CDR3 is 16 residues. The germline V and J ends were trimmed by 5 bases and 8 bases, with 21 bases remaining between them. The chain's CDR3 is CATSGGTSVMEEKLFF. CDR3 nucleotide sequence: TGTGCCACCAGCGGAGGGACGTCCGTAATGGAGGAAAAACTGTTTTTT.

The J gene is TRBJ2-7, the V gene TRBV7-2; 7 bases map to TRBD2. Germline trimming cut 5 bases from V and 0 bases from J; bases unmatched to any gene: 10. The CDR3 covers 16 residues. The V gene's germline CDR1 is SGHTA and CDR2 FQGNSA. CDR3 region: CASSVQGGVSSYEQYF. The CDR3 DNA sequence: TGTGCCAGCAGCGTCCAGGGAGGGGTTAGCTCCTACGAGCAGTACTTC. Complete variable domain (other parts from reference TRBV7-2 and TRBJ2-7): GAGVSQSPSNKVTEKGKDVELRCDPISGHTALYWYRQSLGQGLEFLIYFQGNSAPDKSGLPSDRFSAERTGGSVSTLTIQRTQQEDSAVYLCASSVQGGVSSYEQYFGPGTRLTVT.